The T cell receptor beta chain under discussion was sequenced for a study of cytomegalovirus exposure and HLA in healthy donors. Study observations and caveats: It was found in a later analysis that first-cohort TCR clusters tended to co-occur in the 120 validation repertoires.

CDR1 and CDR2 (germline): MNHEY, SMNVEV (reference sequence). Germline trimming cut 3 bases from V and 7 bases from J; bases unmatched to any gene: 9. CDR3 length equals 14 residues. From the approximately 120-subject validation cohort, which was separate from the roughly 700-subject first cohort, the donors were drawn. TCRdb keeps only in-frame clones here, not all; method: immunoSEQ multiplex PCR. The sample lists fewer than 90,000 clones; about 95% were seen once. As to this clone: Its target is not known.

Source material: PBMCs. The rearrangement uses TRBV27 and TRBJ2-7; 7 nucleotides match TRBD2. This TCR came from a man between 18 and 29 years old in good health and CMV-seropositive. CDR3: CASSLSGTLNEQYF. CDR3 nucleotide sequence: TGTGCCAGCAGTTTGAGCGGGACCTTGAATGAGCAGTACTTC.